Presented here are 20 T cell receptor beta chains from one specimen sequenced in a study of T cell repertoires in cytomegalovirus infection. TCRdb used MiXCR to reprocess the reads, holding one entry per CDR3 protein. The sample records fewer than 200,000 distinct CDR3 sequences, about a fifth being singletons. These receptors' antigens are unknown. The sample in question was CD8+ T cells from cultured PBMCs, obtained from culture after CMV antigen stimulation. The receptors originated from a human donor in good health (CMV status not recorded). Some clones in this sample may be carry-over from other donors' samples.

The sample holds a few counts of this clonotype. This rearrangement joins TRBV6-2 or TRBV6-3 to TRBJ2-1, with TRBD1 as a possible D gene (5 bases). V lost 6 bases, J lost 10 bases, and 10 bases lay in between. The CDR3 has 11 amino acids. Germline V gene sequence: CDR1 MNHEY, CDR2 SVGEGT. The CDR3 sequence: CASRLGVEQFF. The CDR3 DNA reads TGTGCCAGCAGATTAGGGGTCGAGCAGTTCTTC.

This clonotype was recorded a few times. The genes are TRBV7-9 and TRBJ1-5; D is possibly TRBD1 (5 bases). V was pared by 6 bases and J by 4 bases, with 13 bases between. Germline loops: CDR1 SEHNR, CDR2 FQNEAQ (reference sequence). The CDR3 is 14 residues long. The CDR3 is CASSFPGRNQPQHF. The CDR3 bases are TGTGCCAGCAGTTTTCCAGGGAGAAATCAGCCCCAGCATTTT.

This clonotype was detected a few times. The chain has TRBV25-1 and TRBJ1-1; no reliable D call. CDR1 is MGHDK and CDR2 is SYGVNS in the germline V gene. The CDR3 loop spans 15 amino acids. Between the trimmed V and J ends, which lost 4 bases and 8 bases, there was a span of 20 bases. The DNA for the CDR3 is TGTGCCAGCAGTGGTTATGGCCAAGCATTAGTGGAAGCTTTCTTT. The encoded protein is CASSGYGQALVEAFF. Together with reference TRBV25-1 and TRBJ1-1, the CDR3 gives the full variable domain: EADIYQTPRYLVIGTGKKITLECSQTMGHDKMYWYQQDPGMELHLIHYSYGVNSTEKGDLSSESTVSRIRTEHFPLTLESARPSHTSQYLCASSGYGQALVEAFFGQGTRLTVV.

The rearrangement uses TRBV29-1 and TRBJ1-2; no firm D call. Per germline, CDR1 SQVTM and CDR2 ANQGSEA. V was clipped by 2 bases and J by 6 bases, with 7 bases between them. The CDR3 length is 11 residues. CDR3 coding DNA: TGCAGCGTTGAAACTCGCCATGGCTACACCTTC. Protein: CSVETRHGYTF.

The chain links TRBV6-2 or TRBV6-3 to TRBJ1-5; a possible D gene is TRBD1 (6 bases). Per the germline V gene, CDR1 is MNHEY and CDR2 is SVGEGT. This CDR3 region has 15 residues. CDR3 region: CARSPQGPRNQPQHF. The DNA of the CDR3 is TGTGCACGCAGTCCTCAGGGGCCCCGCAATCAGCCCCAGCATTTT.

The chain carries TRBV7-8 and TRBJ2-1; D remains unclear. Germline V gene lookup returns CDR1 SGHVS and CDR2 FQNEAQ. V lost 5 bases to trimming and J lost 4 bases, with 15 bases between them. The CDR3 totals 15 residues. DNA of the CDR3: TGTGCCAGCAGCCTATCCTCTGGCAGGTACAATGAGCAGTTCTTC. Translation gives CASSLSSGRYNEQFF.

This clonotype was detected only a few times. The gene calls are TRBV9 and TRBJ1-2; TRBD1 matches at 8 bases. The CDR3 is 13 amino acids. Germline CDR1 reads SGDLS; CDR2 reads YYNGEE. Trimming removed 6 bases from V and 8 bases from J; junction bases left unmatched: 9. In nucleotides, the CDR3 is TGTGCCAGCACCACCCAGGGGGCGCGGGGCTACACCTTC. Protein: CASTTQGARGYTF.

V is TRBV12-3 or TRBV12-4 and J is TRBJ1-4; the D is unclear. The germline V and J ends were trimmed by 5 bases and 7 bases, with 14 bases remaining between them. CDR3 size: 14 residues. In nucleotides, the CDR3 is TGTGCCAGCAGTCTACACCCCTACAGTGAAAAACTGTTTTTT. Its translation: CASSLHPYSEKLFF.

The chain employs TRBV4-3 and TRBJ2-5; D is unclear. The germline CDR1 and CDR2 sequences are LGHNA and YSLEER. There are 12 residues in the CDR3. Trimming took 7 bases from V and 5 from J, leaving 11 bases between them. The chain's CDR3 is CASTPDGETQYF. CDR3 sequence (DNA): TGCGCCAGCACCCCCGATGGGGAGACCCAGTACTTC.

The CDR3 protein is CASSPTVSEQYF. The CDR3 nucleotides are TGTGCCAGCAGCCCGACAGTCTCCGAGCAGTACTTC. The V gene is TRBV7-8, the J gene TRBJ2-7; possibly TRBD1 for D (5 bases). This CDR3 spans 12 amino acids. V shed 5 bases and J shed 6 bases, with 11 bases lying between them. The germline gives CDR1 SGHVS, CDR2 FQNEAQ.

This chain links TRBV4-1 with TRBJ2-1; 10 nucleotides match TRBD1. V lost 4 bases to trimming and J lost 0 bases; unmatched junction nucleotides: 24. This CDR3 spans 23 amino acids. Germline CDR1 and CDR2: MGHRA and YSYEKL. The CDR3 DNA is TGCGCCAGCAGCCCGCAGGGTCTAACGGGACAGGGGAACGGGTTTGGCTCCTACAATGAGCAGTTCTTC. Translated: CASSPQGLTGQGNGFGSYNEQFF.

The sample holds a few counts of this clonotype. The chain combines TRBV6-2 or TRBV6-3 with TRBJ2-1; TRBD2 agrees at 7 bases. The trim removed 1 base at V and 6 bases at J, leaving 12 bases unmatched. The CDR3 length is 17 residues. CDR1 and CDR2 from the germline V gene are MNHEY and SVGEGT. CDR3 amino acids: CASSYYPASGGFNEQFF. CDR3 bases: TGTGCCAGCAGTTACTACCCGGCTAGCGGTGGGTTCAATGAGCAGTTCTTC.

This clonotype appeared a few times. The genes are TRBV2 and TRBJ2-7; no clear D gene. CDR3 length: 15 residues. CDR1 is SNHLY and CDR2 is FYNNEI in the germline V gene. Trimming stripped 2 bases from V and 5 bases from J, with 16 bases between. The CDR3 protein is CASSEPTDGQDEQYF. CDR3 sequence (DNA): TGTGCCAGCAGTGAACCGACGGACGGCCAGGACGAGCAGTACTTC.

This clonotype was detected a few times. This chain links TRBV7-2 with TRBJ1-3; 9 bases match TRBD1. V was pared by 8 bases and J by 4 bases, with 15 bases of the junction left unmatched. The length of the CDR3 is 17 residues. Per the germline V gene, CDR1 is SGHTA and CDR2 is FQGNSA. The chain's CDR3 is CASHNWEQGAQGNTIYF. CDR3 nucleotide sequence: TGTGCCAGCCACAATTGGGAACAGGGGGCGCAAGGAAACACCATATATTTT.

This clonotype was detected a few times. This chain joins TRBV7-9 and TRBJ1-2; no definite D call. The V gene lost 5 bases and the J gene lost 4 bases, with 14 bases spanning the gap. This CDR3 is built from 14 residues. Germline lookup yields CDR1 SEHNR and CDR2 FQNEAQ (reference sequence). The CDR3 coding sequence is TGTGCCAGCAGCGAGGCCCCCGGGAGCTATGGCTACACCTTC. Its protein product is CASSEAPGSYGYTF.

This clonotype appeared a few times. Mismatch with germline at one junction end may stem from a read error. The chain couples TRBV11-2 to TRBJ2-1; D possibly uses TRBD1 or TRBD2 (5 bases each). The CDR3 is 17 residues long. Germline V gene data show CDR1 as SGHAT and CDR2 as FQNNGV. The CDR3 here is CASSPPPTGALWNEQLF. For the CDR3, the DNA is TGTGCCAGCAGCCCTCCCCCAACCGGGGCCCTCTGGAATGAGCAGCTCTTC.

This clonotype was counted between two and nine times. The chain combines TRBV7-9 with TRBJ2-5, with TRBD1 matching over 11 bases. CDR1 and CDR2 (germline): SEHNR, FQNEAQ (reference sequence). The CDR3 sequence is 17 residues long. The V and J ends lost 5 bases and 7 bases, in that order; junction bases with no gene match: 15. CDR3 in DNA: TGTGCCAGCAGCCCACCCGACGGGACAGGGGGTCGTGGGACCCAGTACTTC. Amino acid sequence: CASSPPDGTGGRGTQYF.

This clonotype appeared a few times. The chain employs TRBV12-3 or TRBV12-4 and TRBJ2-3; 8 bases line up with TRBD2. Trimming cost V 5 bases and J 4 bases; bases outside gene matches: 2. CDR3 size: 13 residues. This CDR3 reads CASSPGGADTQYF. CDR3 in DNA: TGTGCCAGCAGTCCGGGGGGGGCAGATACGCAGTATTTT.

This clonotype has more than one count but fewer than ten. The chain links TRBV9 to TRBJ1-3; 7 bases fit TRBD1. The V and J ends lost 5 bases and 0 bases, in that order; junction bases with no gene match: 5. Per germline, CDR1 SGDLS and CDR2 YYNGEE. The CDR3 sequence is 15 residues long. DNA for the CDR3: TGTGCCAGCAGTGGGGACAGCGTCTCTGGAAACACCATATATTTT. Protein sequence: CASSGDSVSGNTIYF.

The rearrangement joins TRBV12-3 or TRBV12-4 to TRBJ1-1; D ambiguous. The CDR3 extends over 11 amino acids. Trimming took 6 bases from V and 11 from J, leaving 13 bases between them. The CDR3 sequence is CASSPAIRAFF. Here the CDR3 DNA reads TGTGCCAGCAGCCCCGCCATTCGGGCTTTCTTT.